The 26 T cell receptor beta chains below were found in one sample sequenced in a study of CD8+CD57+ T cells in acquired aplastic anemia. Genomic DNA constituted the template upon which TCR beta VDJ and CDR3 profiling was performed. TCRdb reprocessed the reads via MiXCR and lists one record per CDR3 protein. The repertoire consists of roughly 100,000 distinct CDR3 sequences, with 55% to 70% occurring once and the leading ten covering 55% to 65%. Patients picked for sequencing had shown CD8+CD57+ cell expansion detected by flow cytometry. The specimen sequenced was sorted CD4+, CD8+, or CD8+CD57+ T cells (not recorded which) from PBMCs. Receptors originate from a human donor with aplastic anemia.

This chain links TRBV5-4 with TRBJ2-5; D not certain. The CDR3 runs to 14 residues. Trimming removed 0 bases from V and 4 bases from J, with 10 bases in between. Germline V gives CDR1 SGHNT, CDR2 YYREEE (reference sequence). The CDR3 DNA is TGTGCCAGCAGCTTGGCGGGTCAACTAGAGACCCAGTACTTC. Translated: CASSLAGQLETQYF.

Here the CDR3 reads CSARDEGTVSGNTIYF. CDR3 sequence (DNA): TGCAGTGCTAGAGATGAGGGTACAGTCTCTGGAAACACCATATATTTT. The chain couples TRBV20-1 to TRBJ1-3; D not resolved. The germline V gene encodes CDR1 DFQATT and CDR2 SNEGSKA (reference sequence). This CDR3 has 16 residues. Trimming removed 0 bases from V and 0 bases from J, with 12 bases in between.

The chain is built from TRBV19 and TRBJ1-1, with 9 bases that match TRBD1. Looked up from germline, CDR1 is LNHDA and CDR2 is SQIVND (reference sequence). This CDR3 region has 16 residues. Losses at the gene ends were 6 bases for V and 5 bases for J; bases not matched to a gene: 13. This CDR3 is CASSPRPGTGLTEAFF. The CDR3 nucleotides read TGTGCCAGTAGCCCTCGTCCCGGGACAGGGCTAACTGAAGCTTTCTTT.

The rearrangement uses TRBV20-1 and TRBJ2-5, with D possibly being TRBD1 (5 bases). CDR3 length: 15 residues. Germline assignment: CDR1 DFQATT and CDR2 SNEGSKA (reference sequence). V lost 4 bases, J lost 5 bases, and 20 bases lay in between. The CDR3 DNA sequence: TGCAGTGCTATAAGCCTCAGGGTAATTGACGAGACCCAGTACTTC. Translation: CSAISLRVIDETQYF.

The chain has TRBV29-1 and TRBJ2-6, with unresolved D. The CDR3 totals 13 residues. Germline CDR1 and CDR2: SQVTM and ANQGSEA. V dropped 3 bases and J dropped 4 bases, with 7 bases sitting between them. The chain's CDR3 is CSVDSGGANVLTF. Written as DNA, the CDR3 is TGCAGCGTTGATTCAGGAGGGGCCAACGTCCTGACTTTC.

CDR3: CATSRDRGGQETQYF. For the CDR3, the DNA is TGTGCCACCAGCAGAGACAGGGGAGGGCAAGAGACCCAGTACTTC. The chain employs TRBV15 and TRBJ2-5; weak D call: TRBD2 (7 bases). V lost 0 bases and J lost 2, with 10 bases in between. This CDR3 region has 15 residues. The V gene's germline CDR1 is LNHNV and CDR2 YYDKDF (reference sequence).

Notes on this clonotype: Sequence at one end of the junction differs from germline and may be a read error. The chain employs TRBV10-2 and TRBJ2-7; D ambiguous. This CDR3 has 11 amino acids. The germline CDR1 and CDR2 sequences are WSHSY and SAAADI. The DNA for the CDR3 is TGCGCCAGCAGTGCCCAGGTCTGGCAGTATTTC. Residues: CASSAQVWQYF.

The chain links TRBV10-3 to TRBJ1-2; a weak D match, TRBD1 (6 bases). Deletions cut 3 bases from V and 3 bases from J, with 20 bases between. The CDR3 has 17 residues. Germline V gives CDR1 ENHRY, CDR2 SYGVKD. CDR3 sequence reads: CAISDFPRTQGDYGYTF. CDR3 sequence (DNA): TGTGCCATCAGTGATTTCCCGCGGACACAGGGTGACTATGGCTACACCTTC.

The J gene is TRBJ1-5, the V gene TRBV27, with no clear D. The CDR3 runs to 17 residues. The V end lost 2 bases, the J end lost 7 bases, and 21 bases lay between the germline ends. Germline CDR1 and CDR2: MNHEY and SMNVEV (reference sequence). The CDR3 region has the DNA TGTGCCAGCAGTTTAATTGGCGGGAGGGCCCCGGGACAGCCCCAGCATTTT. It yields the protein CASSLIGGRAPGQPQHF.

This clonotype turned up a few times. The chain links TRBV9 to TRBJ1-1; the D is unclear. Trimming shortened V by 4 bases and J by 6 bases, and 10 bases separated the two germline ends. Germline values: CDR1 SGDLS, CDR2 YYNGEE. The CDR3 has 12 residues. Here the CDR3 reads CASSPPSAEAFF. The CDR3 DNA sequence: TGTGCCAGCAGCCCCCCTTCTGCTGAAGCTTTCTTT.

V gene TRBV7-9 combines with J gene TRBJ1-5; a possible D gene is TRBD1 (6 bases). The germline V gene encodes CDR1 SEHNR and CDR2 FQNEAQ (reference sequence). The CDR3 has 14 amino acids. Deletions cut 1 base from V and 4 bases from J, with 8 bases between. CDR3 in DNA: TGTGCCAGCAGCTTAGGGCAGGGGAATCAGCCCCAGCATTTT. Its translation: CASSLGQGNQPQHF.

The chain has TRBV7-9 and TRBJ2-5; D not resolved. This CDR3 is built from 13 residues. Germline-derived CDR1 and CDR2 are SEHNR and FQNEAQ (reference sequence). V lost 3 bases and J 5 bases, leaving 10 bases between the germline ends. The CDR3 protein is CASSLPRHETQYF. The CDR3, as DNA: TGTGCCAGCAGCTTGCCGAGGCACGAGACCCAGTACTTC.

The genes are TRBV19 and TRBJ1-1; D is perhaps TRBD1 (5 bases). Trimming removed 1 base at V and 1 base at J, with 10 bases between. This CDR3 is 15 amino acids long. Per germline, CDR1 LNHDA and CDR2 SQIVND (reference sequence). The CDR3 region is CASSIGLGENTEAFF. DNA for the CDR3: TGTGCCAGTAGTATAGGTCTGGGGGAGAACACTGAAGCTTTCTTT.

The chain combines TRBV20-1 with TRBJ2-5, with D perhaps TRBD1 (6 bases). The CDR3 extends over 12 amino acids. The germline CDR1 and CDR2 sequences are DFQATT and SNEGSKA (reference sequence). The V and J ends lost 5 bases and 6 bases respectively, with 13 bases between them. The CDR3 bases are TGCAGTGCTGCCGTGGGGGCTAAGACCCAGTACTTC. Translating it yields CSAAVGAKTQYF.

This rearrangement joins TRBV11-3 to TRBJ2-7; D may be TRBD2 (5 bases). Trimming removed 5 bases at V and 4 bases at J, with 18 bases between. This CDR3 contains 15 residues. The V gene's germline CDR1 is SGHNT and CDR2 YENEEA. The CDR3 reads CASSIRPSIGYEQYF. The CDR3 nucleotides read TGTGCCAGCAGCATAAGACCTAGCATCGGTTACGAGCAGTACTTC. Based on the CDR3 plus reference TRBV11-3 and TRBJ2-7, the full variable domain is EAGVVQSPRYKIIEKKQPVAFWCNPISGHNTLYWYLQNLGQGPELLIRYENEEAVDDSQLPKDRFSAERLKGVDSTLKIQPAELGDSAVYLCASSIRPSIGYEQYFGPGTRLTVT.

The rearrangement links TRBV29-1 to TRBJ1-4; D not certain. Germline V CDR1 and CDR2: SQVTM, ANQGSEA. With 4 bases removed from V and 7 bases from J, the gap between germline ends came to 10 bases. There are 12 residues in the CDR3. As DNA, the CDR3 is TGCAGCGTTGGGGCGGGAGGTGAAAAACTGTTTTTT. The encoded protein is CSVGAGGEKLFF. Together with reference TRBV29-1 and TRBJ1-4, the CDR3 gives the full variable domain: SAVISQKPSRDICQRGTSLTIQCQVDSQVTMMFWYRQQPGQSLTLIATANQGSEATYESGFVIDKFPISRPNLTFSTLTVSNMSPEDSSIYLCSVGAGGEKLFFGSGTQLSVL.

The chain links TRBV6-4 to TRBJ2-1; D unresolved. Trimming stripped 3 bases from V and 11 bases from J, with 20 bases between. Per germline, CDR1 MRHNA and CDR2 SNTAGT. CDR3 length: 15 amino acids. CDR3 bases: TGTGCCAGCAGTGATCCTCGAGGCCGACGGACCCAGCAGTTCTTC. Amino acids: CASSDPRGRRTQQFF.

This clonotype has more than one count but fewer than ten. The CDR3 DNA is TGTGCCACCAGCAGAGATCAGAGAGCGGGGTCATACAATGAGCAGTTCTTC. Translating it yields CATSRDQRAGSYNEQFF. The chain employs TRBV15 and TRBJ2-1; 7 bases fit TRBD2. The CDR3 has 17 amino acids. J was trimmed by 4 bases and V by 0 bases; bases with no gene match: 9. The germline gives CDR1 LNHNV, CDR2 YYDKDF (reference sequence). The full variable domain, rest sourced from reference TRBV15 and TRBJ2-1, is DAMVIQNPRYQVTQFGKPVTLSCSQTLNHNVMYWYQQKSSQAPKLLFHYYDKDFNNEADTPDNFQSRRPNTSFCFLDIRSPGLGDTAMYLCATSRDQRAGSYNEQFFGPGTRLTVL.

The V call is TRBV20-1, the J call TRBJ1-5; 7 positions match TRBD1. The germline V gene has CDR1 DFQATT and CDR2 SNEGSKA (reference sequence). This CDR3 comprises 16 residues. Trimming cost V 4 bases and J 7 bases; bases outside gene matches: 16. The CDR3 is CSAKDEDRERVQPQHF. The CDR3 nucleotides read TGCAGTGCTAAAGACGAAGACAGGGAAAGGGTGCAGCCCCAGCATTTT.

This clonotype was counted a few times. Here the CDR3 DNA reads TGTGCCAGCAGTGCTTCCTCGGGGCAGTTCTTC. This encodes CASSASSGQFF. The chain couples TRBV25-1 to TRBJ2-1, with unresolved D. This CDR3 is 11 amino acids long. Trimming shortened V by 4 bases and J by 12 bases, and 10 bases separated the two germline ends. The germline gives CDR1 MGHDK, CDR2 SYGVNS.

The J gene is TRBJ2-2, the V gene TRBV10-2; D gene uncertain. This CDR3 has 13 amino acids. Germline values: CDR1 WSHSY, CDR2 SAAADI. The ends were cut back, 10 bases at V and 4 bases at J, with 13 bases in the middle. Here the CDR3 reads CATVPVGTGELFF. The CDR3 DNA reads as TGCGCCACCGTCCCCGTCGGCACCGGGGAGCTGTTTTTT.

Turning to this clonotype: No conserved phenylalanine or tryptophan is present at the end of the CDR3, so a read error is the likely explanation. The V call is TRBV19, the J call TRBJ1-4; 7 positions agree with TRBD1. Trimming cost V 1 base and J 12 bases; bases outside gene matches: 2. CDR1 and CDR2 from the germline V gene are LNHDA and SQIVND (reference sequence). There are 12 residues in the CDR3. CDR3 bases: TGTGCCAGTAGTATAGTGGGGACAGAACTGTTTTTG. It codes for CASSIVGTELFL.

DNA for the CDR3: TGTGCCAGCAGGCGGGACAGGGGGGAACGGCAGCCCCAGCATTTT. Translating gives CASRRDRGERQPQHF. The V and J genes are TRBV2 and TRBJ1-5, with 11 bases lining up with TRBD1. Germline-derived CDR1 and CDR2 are SNHLY and FYNNEI. V shed 6 bases, J shed 7 bases, and the junction held 8 bases outside the gene matches. There are 15 residues in the CDR3.

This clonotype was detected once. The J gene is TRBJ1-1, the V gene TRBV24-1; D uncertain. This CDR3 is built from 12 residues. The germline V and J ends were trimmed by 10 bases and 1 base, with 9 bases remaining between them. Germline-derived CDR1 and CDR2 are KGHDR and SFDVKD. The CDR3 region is CATQKGNTEAFF. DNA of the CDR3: TGTGCCACTCAGAAAGGGAACACTGAAGCTTTCTTT.

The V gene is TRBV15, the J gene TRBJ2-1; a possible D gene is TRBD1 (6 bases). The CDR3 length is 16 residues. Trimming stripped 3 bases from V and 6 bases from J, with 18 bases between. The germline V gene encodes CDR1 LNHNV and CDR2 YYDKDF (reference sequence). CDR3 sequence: CATSSSRSGQGNEQFF. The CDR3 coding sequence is TGTGCCACCAGCAGCTCCAGGTCGGGACAAGGCAATGAGCAGTTCTTC.

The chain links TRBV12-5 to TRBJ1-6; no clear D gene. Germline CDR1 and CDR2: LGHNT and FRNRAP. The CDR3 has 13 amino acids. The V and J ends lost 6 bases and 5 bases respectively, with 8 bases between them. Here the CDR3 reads CASGYGDNSPLHF. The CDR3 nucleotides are TGTGCTAGTGGCTACGGGGATAATTCACCCCTCCACTTT.